The 2 T cell receptor beta chains in this list originate from one sample, sequenced in a study of T cells after yellow fever vaccination. TCRdb redid the calling of the 5' RACE reads with MiXCR, one entry per CDR3 protein. This sample has about 550,000 distinct CDR3 sequences, with 15% to 20% found just once. Source: PBMCs, taken 15 days after the yellow fever booster vaccination. Every receptor here comes from a man aged 25 to 40 who received the YFV17D yellow fever vaccine.

The sample holds a few counts of this clonotype. J is TRBJ2-3 and V is TRBV19; weak D call: TRBD2 (5 bases). The CDR3 extends over 16 amino acids. Germline V gene sequence: CDR1 LNHDA, CDR2 SQIVND (reference sequence). Trimming removed 3 bases from V and 4 bases from J, with 17 bases in between. The CDR3 protein is CASSIGGSVGADTQYF. The DNA of the CDR3 is TGTGCCAGTAGTATCGGAGGATCGGTAGGCGCAGATACGCAGTATTTT.

This sequence joins TRBV12-5 and TRBJ2-1, with 11 bases identical to TRBD2. In germline, CDR1 is LGHNT, CDR2 FRNRAP. V dropped 5 bases and J dropped 12; count of bases not matched to a gene: 9. The CDR3 runs to 14 residues. The CDR3 loop reads CASGRTSGPSRQFF. The DNA of the CDR3 is TGTGCTAGTGGTAGGACTAGCGGGCCAAGTAGGCAGTTCTTC.